The present TCR beta chain was sequenced within a study of CD8 T cells in ankylosing spondylitis. Germline V CDR1 and CDR2: SGHVS, FQNEAQ. The CDR3 is made up of 14 amino acids. V lost 1 base to trimming and J lost 2 bases, with 5 bases between them. Comments on this clonotype: Its antigen is still unknown.

In TCRdb, the 5' RACE reads were re-called with MiXCR into one record per CDR3 protein. The sample records around 120,000 distinct CDR3 sequences, approximately 13% being singletons. General study points: In ankylosing spondylitis blood, a motif of seven or eight highly homologous TCR beta variants appeared characteristic. In reactive arthritis synovial fluid and blood, some motif variants had been reported before. A CD8+ phenotype characterized the disease-linked clones, which were relatively rare in peripheral blood.

The origin of this receptor is a female donor with ankylosing spondylitis or in good health (not recorded which). V usage is TRBV7-8 and J usage is TRBJ2-2, with D hard to call. Sample: blood, either unsorted or a sorted T cell fraction (not recorded which). Here the CDR3 DNA reads TGTGCCAGCAGCTTAGGCTATAACACCGGGGAGCTGTTTTTT. Translating gives CASSLGYNTGELFF.